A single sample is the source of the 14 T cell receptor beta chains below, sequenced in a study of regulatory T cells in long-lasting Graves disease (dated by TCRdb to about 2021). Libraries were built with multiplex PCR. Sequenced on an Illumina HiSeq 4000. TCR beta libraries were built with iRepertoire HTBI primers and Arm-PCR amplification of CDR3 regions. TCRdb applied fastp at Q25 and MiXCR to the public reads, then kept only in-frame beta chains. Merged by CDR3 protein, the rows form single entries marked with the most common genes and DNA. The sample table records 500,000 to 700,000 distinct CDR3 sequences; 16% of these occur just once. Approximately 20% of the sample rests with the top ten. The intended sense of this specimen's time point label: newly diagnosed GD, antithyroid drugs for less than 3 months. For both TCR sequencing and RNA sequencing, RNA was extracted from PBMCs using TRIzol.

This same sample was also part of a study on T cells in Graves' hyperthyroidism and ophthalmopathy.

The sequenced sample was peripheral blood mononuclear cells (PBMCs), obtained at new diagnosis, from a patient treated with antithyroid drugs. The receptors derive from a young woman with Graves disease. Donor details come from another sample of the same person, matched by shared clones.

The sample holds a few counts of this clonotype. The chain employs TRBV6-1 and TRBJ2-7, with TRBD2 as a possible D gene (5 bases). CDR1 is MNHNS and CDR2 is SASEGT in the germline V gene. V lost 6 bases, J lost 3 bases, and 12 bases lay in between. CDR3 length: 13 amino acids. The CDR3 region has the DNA TGTGCCAGCAGCGAAACCCGGGACTACGAGCAGTACTTC. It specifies CASSETRDYEQYF.

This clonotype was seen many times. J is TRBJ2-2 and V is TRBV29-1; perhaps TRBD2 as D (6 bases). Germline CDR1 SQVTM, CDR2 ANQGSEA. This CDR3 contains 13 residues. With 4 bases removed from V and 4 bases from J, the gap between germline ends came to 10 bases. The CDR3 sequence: CSVAGVLTGELFF. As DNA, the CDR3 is TGCAGCGTTGCGGGGGTGCTCACCGGGGAGCTGTTTTTT.

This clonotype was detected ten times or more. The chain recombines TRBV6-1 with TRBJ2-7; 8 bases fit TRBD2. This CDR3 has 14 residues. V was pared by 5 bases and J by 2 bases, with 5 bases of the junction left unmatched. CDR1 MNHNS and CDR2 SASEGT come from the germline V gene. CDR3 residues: CASSPSGSPYEQYF. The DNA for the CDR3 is TGTGCCAGCAGTCCCAGCGGGAGTCCCTACGAGCAGTACTTC.

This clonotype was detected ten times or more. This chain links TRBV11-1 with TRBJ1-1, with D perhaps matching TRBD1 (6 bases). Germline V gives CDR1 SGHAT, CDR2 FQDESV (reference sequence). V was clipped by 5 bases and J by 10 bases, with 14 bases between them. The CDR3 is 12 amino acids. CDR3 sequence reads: CASSASGALAFF. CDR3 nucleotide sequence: TGTGCCAGCAGCGCATCAGGGGCCTTAGCTTTCTTT.

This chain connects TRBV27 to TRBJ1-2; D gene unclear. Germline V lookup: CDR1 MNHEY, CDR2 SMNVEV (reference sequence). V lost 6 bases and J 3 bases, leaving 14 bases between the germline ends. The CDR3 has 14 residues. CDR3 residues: CASRRLGADYGYTF. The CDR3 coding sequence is TGTGCCAGCAGGCGCCTTGGAGCGGACTATGGCTACACCTTC.

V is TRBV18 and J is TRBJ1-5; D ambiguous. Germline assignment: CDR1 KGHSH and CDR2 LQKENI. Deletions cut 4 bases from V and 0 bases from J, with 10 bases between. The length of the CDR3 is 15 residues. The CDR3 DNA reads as TGTGCCAGCTCACGCACACAGAATAGCAATCAGCCCCAGCATTTT. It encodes CASSRTQNSNQPQHF. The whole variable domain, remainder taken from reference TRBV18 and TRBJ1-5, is NAGVMQNPRHLVRRRGQEARLRCSPMKGHSHVYWYRQLPEEGLKFMVYLQKENIIDESGMPKERFSAEFPKEGPSILRIQQVVRGDSAAYFCASSRTQNSNQPQHFGDGTRLSIL.

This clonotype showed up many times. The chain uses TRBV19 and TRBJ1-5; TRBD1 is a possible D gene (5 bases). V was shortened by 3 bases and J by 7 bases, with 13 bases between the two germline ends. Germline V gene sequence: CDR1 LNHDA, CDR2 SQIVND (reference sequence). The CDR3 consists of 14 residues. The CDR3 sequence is CASSMGRARQPQHF. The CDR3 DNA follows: TGTGCCAGTAGTATGGGCAGGGCCAGGCAGCCCCAGCATTTT.

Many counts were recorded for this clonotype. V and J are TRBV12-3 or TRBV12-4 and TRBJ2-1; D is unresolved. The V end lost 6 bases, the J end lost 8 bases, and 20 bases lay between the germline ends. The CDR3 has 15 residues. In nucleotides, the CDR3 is TGTGCCAGCAGCCCCTTTCCTGCGCTACAATATGAGCAGTTCTTC. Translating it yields CASSPFPALQYEQFF.

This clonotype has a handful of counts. For the CDR3, the DNA is TGTGCCTGGAGTGTTCGGGGGCCCTACGAGCAGTACTTC. Translating gives CAWSVRGPYEQYF. This chain uses TRBV30 with TRBJ2-7, with D perhaps assigned TRBD1 or TRBD2 (6 bases each). V gave up 0 bases and J gave up 2 bases, with 8 bases separating them. Germline CDR1 is GTSNPN and CDR2 is SVGIG (reference sequence). The CDR3 runs to 13 residues.

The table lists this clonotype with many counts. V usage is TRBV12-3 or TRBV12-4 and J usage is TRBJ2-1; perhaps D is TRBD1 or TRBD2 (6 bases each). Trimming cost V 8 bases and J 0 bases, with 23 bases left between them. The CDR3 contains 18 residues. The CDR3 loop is CASLGGRAYDSSYNEQFF. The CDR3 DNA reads TGTGCCAGCCTCGGGGGCAGGGCGTACGACAGCTCCTACAATGAGCAGTTCTTC.

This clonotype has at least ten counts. The chain's CDR3 is CSAARTENTEAFF. In nucleotides, the CDR3 is TGCAGTGCTGCAAGGACAGAGAACACTGAAGCTTTCTTT. The chain combines TRBV20-1 with TRBJ1-1; perhaps TRBD1 as D (6 bases). Trimming cost V 5 bases and J 1 base, with 11 bases left between them. In germline, CDR1 is DFQATT, CDR2 SNEGSKA (reference sequence). The CDR3 covers 13 residues.

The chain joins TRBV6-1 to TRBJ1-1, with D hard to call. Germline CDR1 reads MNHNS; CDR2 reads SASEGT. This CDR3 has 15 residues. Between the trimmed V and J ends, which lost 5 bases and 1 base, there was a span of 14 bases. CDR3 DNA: TGTGCCAGCAGTAAACACTTTAGAGAGAACACTGAAGCTTTCTTT. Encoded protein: CASSKHFRENTEAFF.

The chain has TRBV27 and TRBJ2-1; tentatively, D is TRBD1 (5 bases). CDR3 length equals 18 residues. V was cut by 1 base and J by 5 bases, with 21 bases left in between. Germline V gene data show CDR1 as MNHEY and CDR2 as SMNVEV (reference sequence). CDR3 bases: TGTGCCAGCAGTTTATGGGCCATGGGGCTATTGGGAAACAATGAGCAGTTCTTC. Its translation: CASSLWAMGLLGNNEQFF.

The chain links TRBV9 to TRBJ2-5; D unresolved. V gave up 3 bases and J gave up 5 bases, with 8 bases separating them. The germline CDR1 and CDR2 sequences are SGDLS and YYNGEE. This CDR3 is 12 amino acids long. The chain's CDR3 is CASSGSRETQYF. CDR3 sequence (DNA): TGTGCCAGCAGCGGGAGTCGGGAGACCCAGTACTTC.